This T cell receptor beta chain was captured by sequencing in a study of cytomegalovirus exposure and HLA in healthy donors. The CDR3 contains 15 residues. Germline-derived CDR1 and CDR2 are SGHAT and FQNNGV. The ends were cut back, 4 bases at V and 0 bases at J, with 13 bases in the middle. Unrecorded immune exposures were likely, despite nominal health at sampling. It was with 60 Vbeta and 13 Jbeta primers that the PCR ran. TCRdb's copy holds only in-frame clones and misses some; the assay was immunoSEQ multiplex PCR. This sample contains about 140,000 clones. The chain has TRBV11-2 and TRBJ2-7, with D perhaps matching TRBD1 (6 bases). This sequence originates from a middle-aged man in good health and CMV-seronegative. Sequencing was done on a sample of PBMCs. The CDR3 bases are TGTGCCAGCAGCTCAGGACAGCCAGGCTCCTACGAGCAGTACTTC. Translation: CASSSGQPGSYEQYF.